This T cell receptor beta chain was found in a study of CD8 T cells in Susac syndrome. Random-hexamer reverse transcription was applied to 0.5 to 1 ug RNA. It was immunoSEQ multiplex PCR that amplified TCR beta CDR3 across 54 Vbeta and 13 Jbeta. TCRdb used MiXCR to reprocess the immunoSEQ multiplex PCR reads, holding one entry per CDR3 protein. The sample has about 160,000 distinct CDR3 sequences; roughly 94% are singletons. The germline V gene encodes CDR1 SGHRS and CDR2 YFSETQ. V was clipped by 4 bases and J by 0 bases, with 22 bases between them. This CDR3 region has 18 residues. Treatment-naive patients with stable or active relapsing-remitting disease were the multiple sclerosis controls.

The V gene is TRBV5-1, the J gene TRBJ1-1, with a weak D call TRBD1 (6 bases). This clonotype was obtained from a human donor with multiple sclerosis. Sequences were obtained from CD4+ T cells from PBMCs. The CDR3: CASSPKTGSALMNTEAFF. CDR3 DNA sequence: TGCGCCAGCAGCCCGAAAACAGGGTCTGCCCTCATGAACACTGAAGCTTTCTTT.